Sequencing of this T cell receptor beta chain was carried out in a study of early T cells in non-severe SARS-CoV-2 infection. Whole-study results and caveats: VDJdb-based annotation leaned toward anti-spike CD8 responses and missed private and CD4 specificities.

The protocol attached unique molecular identifiers to individual cDNA molecules. TCRdb re-derived calls from the 5' RACE reads in MiXCR, one entry per CDR3 protein. The sample contains about 100,000 distinct CDR3 sequences, under 15% of which appear only once. V was shortened by 8 bases and J by 0 bases, with 14 bases between the two germline ends. Germline CDR1 reads SNHLY; CDR2 reads FYNNEI. The CDR3 loop spans 15 amino acids. This clonotype was counted many times. The antigen is not known. The sequence came from an adult who was a healthcare worker with PCR-confirmed SARS-CoV-2 infection or an uninfected control (not recorded which). The sample consisted of whole blood. This chain joins TRBV2 and TRBJ1-3; D is unclear. The CDR3 DNA sequence: TGTGCCAGCCGTCCTCTGTCTCGCTCTGGAAACACCATATATTTT. Protein: CASRPLSRSGNTIYF.